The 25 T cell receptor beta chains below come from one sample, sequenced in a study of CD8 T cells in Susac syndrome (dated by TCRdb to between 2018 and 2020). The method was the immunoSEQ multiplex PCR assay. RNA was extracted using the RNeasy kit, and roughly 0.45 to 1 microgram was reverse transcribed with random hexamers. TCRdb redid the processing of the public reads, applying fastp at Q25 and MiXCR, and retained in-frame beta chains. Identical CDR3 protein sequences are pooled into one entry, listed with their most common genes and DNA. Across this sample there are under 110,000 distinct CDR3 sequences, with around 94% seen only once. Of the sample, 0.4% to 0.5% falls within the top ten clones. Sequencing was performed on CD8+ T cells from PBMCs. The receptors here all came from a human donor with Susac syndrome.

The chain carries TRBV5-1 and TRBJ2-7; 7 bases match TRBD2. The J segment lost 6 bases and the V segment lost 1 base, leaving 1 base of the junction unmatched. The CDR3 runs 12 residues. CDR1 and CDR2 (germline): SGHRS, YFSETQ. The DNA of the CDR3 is TGCGCCAGCAGCTTGTCGGGGGGCGAGCAGTACTTC. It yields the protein CASSLSGGEQYF.

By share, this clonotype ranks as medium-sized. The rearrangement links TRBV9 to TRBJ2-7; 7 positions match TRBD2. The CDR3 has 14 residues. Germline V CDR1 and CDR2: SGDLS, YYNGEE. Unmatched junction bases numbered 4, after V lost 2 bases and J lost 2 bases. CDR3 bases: TGTGCCAGCAGCGTTGGGGGGGGTACCTACGAGCAGTACTTC. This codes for CASSVGGGTYEQYF.

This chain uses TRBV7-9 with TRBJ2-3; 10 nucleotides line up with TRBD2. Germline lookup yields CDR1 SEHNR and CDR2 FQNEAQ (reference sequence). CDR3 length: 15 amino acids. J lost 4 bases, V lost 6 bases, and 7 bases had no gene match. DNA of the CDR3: TGTGCCAGCAGATATAGCGGGGGGCCGTCAGATACGCAGTATTTT. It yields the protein CASRYSGGPSDTQYF.

In DNA form, the CDR3 reads TGTGCCAGCAGTTTGGCTAGCGGCGGCACAGATACGCAGTATTTT. Protein sequence: CASSLASGGTDTQYF. The chain couples TRBV27 to TRBJ2-3; 7 bases match TRBD2. The V and J ends lost 3 bases and 1 base, in that order; junction bases with no gene match: 4. The CDR3 has 15 residues. Germline values: CDR1 MNHEY, CDR2 SMNVEV (reference sequence).

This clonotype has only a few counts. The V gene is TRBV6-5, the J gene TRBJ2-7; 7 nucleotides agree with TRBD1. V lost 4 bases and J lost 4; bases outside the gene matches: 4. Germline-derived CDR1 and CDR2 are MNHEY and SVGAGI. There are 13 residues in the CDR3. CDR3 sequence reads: CASSLGGGYEQYF. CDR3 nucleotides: TGTGCCAGCAGTTTAGGGGGCGGGTACGAGCAGTACTTC.

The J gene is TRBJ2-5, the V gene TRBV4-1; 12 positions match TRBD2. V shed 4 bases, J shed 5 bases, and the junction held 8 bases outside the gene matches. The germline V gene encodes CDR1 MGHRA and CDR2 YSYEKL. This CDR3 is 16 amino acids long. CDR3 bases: TGCGCCAGCAGCCTGTCGACTAGCGGGGGAGGGGAGACCCAGTACTTC. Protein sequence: CASSLSTSGGGETQYF.

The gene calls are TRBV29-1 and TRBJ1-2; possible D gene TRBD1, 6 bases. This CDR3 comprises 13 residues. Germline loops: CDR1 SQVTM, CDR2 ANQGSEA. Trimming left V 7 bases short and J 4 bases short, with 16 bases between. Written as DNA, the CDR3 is TGCAGCGGAGGGGGGGAGGGCTTCTATGGCTACACCTTC. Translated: CSGGGEGFYGYTF.

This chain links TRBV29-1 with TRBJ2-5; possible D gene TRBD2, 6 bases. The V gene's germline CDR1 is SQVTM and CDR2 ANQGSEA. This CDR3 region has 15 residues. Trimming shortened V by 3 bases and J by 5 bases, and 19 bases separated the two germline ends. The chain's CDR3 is CSVDWTGVPGETQYF. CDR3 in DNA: TGCAGCGTTGATTGGACGGGGGTCCCGGGGGAGACCCAGTACTTC.

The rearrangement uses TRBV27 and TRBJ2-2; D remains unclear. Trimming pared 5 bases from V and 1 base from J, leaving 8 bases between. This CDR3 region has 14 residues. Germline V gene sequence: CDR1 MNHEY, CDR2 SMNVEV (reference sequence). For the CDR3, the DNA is TGTGCCAGCAGTCTTGCGATGAACACCGGGGAGCTGTTTTTT. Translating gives CASSLAMNTGELFF.

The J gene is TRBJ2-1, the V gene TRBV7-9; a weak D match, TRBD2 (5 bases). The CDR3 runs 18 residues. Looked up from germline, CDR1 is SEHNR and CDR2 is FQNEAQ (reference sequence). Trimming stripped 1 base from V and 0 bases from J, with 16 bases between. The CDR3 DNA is TGTGCCAGCAGCTTAGGGGTAAGCGGAGGACTCTCCTACAATGAGCAGTTCTTC. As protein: CASSLGVSGGLSYNEQFF. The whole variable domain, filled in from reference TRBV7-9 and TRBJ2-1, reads DTGVSQNPRHKITKRGQNVTFRCDPISEHNRLYWYRQTLGQGPEFLTYFQNEAQLEKSRLLSDRFSAERPKGSFSTLEIQRTEQGDSAMYLCASSLGVSGGLSYNEQFFGPGTRLTVL.

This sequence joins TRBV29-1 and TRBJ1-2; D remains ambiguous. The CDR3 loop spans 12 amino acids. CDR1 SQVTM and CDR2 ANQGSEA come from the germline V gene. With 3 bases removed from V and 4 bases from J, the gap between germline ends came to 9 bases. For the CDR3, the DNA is TGCAGCGTTGACCCCGTGCTCTATGGCTACACCTTC. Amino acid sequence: CSVDPVLYGYTF.

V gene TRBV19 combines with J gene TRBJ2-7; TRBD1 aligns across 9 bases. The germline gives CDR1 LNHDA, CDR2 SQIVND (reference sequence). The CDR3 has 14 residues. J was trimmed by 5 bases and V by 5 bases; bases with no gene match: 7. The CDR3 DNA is TGTGCCAGTAGTCCCGGGACAGGGCCCAACGAGCAGTACTTC. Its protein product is CASSPGTGPNEQYF.

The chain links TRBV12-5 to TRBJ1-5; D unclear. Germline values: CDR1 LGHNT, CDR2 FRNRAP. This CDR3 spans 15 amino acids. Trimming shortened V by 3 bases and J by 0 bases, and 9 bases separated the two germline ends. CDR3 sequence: CASGLGANSNQPQHF. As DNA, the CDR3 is TGTGCTAGTGGTTTAGGAGCTAATAGCAATCAGCCCCAGCATTTT.

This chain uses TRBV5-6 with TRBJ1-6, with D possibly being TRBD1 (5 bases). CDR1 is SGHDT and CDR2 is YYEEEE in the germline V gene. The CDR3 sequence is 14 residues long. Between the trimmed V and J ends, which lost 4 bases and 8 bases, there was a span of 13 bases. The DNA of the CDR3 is TGTGCCAGCAGCCCCGTTCAGGGAGATTCACCCCTCCACTTT. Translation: CASSPVQGDSPLHF.

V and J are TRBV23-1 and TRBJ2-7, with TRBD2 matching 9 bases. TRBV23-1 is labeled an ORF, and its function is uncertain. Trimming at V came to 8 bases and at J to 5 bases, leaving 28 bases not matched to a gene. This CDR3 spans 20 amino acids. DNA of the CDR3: TGCGCCAGCCACCTCAGGGGACTCTCTAGAACAGCGGGGGGCCCCCACGAGCAGTACTTC. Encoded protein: CASHLRGLSRTAGGPHEQYF.

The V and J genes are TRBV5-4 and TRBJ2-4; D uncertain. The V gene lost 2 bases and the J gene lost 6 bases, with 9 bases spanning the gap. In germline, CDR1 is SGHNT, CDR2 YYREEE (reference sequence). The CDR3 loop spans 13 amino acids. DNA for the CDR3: TGTGCCAGCAGCTTAGAGGACGGAAACATTCAGTACTTC. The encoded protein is CASSLEDGNIQYF.

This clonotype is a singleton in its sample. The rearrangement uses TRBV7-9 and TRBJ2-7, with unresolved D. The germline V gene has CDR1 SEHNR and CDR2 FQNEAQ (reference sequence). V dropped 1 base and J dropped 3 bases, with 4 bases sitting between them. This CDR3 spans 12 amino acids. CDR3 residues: CASSLENYEQYF. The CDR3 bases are TGTGCCAGCAGCTTAGAGAACTACGAGCAGTACTTC.

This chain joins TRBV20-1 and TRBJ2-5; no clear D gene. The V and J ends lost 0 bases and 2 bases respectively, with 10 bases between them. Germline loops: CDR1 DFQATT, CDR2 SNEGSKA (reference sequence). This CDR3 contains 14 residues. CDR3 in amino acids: CSARDRKGQETQYF. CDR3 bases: TGCAGTGCTAGAGATCGAAAGGGACAAGAGACCCAGTACTTC.

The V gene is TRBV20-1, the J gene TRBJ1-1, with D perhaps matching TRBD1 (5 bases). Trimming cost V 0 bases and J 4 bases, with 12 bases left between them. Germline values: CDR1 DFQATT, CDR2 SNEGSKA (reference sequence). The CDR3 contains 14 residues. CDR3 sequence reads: CSARDRGGSTEAFF. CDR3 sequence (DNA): TGCAGTGCTAGAGATCGGGGGGGAAGCACTGAAGCTTTCTTT.

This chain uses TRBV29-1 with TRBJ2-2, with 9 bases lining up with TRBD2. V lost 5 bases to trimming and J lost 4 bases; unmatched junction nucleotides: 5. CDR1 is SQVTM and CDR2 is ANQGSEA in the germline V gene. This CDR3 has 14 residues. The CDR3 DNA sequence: TGCAGCGTTCTGACTAGCGGTAGCACCGGGGAGCTGTTTTTT. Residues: CSVLTSGSTGELFF.

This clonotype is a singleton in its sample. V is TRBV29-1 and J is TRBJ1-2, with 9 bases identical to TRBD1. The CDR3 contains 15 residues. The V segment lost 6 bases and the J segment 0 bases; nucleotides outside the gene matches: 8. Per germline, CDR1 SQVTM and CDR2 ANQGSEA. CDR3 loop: CSVGPGTGTNYGYTF. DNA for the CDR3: TGCAGCGTCGGCCCGGGGACAGGGACTAACTATGGCTACACCTTC.

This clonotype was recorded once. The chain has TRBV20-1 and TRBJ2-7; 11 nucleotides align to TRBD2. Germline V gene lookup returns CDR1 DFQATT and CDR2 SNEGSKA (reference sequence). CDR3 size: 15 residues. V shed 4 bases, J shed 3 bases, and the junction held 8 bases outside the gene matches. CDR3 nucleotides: TGCAGTGCTACTCCGACTAGCGGGGACCTCTACGAGCAGTACTTC. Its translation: CSATPTSGDLYEQYF.

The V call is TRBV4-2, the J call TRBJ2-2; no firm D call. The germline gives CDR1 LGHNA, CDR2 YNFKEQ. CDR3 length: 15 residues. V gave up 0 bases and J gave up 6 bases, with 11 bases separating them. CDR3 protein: CASSQELSTAGELFF. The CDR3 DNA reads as TGTGCCAGCAGCCAAGAGCTATCCACCGCCGGGGAGCTGTTTTTT.

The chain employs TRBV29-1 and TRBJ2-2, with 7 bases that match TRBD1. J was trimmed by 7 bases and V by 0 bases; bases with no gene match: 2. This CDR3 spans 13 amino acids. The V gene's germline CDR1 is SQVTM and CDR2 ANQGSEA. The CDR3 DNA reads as TGCAGCGTTGAAGACAGGGGGATCGGGGAGCTGTTTTTT. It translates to CSVEDRGIGELFF.

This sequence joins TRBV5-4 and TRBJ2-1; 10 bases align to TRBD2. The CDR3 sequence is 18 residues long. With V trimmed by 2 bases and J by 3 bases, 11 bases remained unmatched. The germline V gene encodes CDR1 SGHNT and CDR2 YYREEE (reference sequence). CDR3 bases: TGTGCCAGCAGCTTTCGGCGGGGCTTAGCGGGGGGCTACAATGAGCAGTTCTTC. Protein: CASSFRRGLAGGYNEQFF.